The T cell receptor (beta chain) under discussion was sequenced for a study of T cell changes during pregnancy in multiple sclerosis. Only one count was recorded for this clone. The protocol was immunoSEQ multiplex PCR, while the TCRdb copy is restricted to in-frame clones and leaves out a portion. The sample lists fewer than 45,000 clones, 70% to 90% occurring once. V lost 4 bases to trimming and J lost 0 bases; unmatched junction nucleotides: 3. Germline V gene data show CDR1 as LNHDA and CDR2 as SQIVND (reference sequence). The CDR3 sequence is 15 residues long. The source material was CD8+ T cells from peripheral blood mononuclear cells, sampled after pregnancy. The TCR originated in a female donor in good health, enrolled as a control in a pregnancy study. V is TRBV19 and J is TRBJ1-1; 9 nucleotides align to TRBD1. Written as DNA, the CDR3 is TGTGCCAGTAGTACAGGACAGGGGTTGAACACTGAAGCTTTCTTT. It specifies CASSTGQGLNTEAFF.